This T cell receptor (beta chain) was recovered during a study of graft-versus-host responses after intestinal transplantation. Whole-study results and caveats: Among recipient marrow samples, GvH clones were found; some appeared first in ileum or blood. After transplant, early declines in HvG clones were associated with peak levels of circulating GvH clones.

The researchers put approximately 200,000 CFSE-labeled responder cells into plates with approximately 200,000 irradiated, violet-dye-labeled stimulator cells. A sort after the reaction isolated proliferating CFSE-low CD3+CD4+ and CD3+CD8+ responders. The germline V gene has CDR1 SGHRS and CDR2 YFSETQ. V shed 2 bases and J shed 3 bases, with 5 bases lying between them. The CDR3 contains 12 residues. This clone was seen only a few times. The method was immunoSEQ multiplex PCR; TCRdb's version includes in-frame clones alone and lacks a portion of them. This sample has about 21,000 clones, with 33% found just once.

The V gene is TRBV5-1, the J gene TRBJ1-2; the D is unclear. The input for sequencing was alloreactive CD8+ T cells from a mixed lymphocyte reaction culture, taken before intestinal transplant. Subset meaning: CFSE-low proliferating T cells sorted from roughly six-day pre-transplant mixed lymphocyte reaction (GvH or HvG direction). The TCR originated in a human patient who received an intestinal transplant. As DNA, the CDR3 is TGCGCCAGCAGCTTCGGGGACTATGGCTACACCTTC. It specifies CASSFGDYGYTF.